These T cell receptor beta chains were read from a single sample in a study of control samples from healthy donors and cancer patients. Here immunoSEQ multiplex PCR was the method, and the copy in TCRdb shows in-frame clones only, minus some. The sample has some 100,000 clones, 75% to 90% seen once. Sequenced input: blood. The receptors were sampled from a woman aged 45-59 years in good health. The conserved cysteine and the conserved F or W are not part of the CDR3 here. The order of the fields is V gene, CDR3 protein.

TRBV5-4	ASSVNFDSYGYT
TRBV5-1	ASSLRDREGLGTQY
TRBV30	AWSAGTGRNTIY
TRBV12-5	ASGLVLGLEVTQY
TRBV7-3	ASSLLPASVYNEQF
TRBV19	ASSPREGANSPLH
TRBV7-8	ASSLAVWAPGELF
TRBV7-2	ASSGTVLQETQY
TRBV5-4	ASSPTVGDEQF
TRBV7-2	ASSLKRVSEQF
TRBV2	ASSEVSSRRANVLT
TRBV5-8	ASSLEGLATKTQY
TRBV9	ASSPQRDRLNTEAF
TRBV27	ASSLTETGGHGYGYT
TRBV30	AWNPGLAGDYEQY
TRBV4-2	ASSQFAAPERTYEQY
TRBV7-9	ASSLGSGQGDDGYT
TRBV11-1	ASRGRSYEQY
TRBV18	ASSPRGARTNEQF
TRBV6-5	ASSYSRWPGDQPQH
TRBV3-1/TRBV3-2	ASSQFELQPQH
TRBV2	ASRIFGEQF
TRBV7-9	ASSLFEGNTGELF
TRBV7-9	ASSLANGPGNTIY
TRBV21-1	ASSERGPVLDGYNEQF
TRBV2	ASRGTASNLEY
TRBV11-2	ASSLSGRQPQH
TRBV6-1	ASSEGLGMDEQF
TRBV7-6	ASSLDPKGRWGETQY
TRBV9	ASSLGLAGVNEQF
TRBV6-2/TRBV6-3	ASSYYKIGTDTQY
TRBV15	ATSRDHRNTEAF
TRBV19	ASSSRGPGEKLF
TRBV14	ASSQGGGGAQETQY
TRBV12-3/TRBV12-4	ASSGGTGNTIY
TRBV18	ASSLGENYGYT
TRBV7-7	ASSAHFAAGLSDTQY
TRBV7-2	ASSLPGLAGGKNIQY
TRBV21-1	ASSTPLGGEQPQH
TRBV30	AWSEYRSGNTIY
TRBV5-1	ASSFLGNGQGFTNYGYT
TRBV6-5	ASSYSGGKETQY
TRBV5-6	ASSVVDRLNTEAF
TRBV5-6	ASSFRREGTEAF
TRBV5-1	ASSSLTNTEAF
TRBV19	ASSPVYGTGELF
TRBV15	ATSRQGARNQPQH
TRBV6-5	ASSYSSHLMNTEAF
TRBV19	ASSFDREWSNQPQH
TRBV7-2	ASSPDGSVQPQH
TRBV7-9	ASSIGQGSDYT
TRBV30	AWSVLGGPKDTQY
TRBV6-5	ASALGLSSGNTIY
TRBV12-3/TRBV12-4	ASSFGGGETQY
TRBV29-1	SASGRVTDTQY
TRBV6-6	ASSWPGLAGGNEQF
TRBV23-1	ADIKRQGRDTEAF
TRBV6-2/TRBV6-3	ASSYPGVALT
TRBV15	ATSIRAGANVLT
TRBV4-1	ASSQGRMYSNQPQH